This TCR beta chain was sequenced in a study of persistence of HIV-infected CD4 T cells. Study-level background: Median time on suppressive ART was around eight years.

The ends were cut back, 4 bases at V and 0 bases at J, with 9 bases in the middle. This CDR3 contains 14 residues. Germline lookup yields CDR1 LGHNA and CDR2 YNFKEQ. This was the immunoSEQ version 4 assay in survey mode. TCRdb's copy holds only in-frame clones and misses some; the assay was immunoSEQ multiplex PCR. The sample has 35,000 to 50,000 clones; approximately 90% are singletons. Of note for this clone: Antigen: not known.

Nonspecific anti-CD3/anti-CD28 bead stimulation represents the broad CD4+ T cell repertoire. Sorting selected CD4+ T cells upregulating both CD40 ligand and CD69. These HIV-1-infected adults initiated suppressive ART in chronic infection. The receptor comes from an adult man with HIV who was CMV-seropositive. The V gene is TRBV4-2, the J gene TRBJ1-1, with TRBD1 as a possible D gene (6 bases). This material consisted of CD4+ T cells sorted from PBMCs after roughly 18-hour stimulation, taken from a patient who received antiretroviral therapy. Here the CDR3 DNA reads TGTGCCAGCAGCCGACAGGTGATGAACACTGAAGCTTTCTTT. Translation: CASSRQVMNTEAFF.